One sample yielded the 6 T cell receptor beta chains listed below, sequenced in a study of cytomegalovirus exposure and HLA in healthy donors. Repertoires were generated with immunoSEQ multiplex PCR, while TCRdb's copy carries only in-frame clones and drops some. The repertoire holds about 120,000 clones, 70% to 90% seen once, with over 6% in the top ten. What was sequenced was PBMCs. Source of these receptors: a young woman in good health and CMV-seropositive.

This chain uses TRBV5-4 with TRBJ2-3; TRBD1 might be the D (6 bases). The CDR3 contains 15 residues. Trimming stripped 0 bases from V and 4 bases from J, with 12 bases between. The germline gives CDR1 SGHNT, CDR2 YYREEE (reference sequence). The CDR3 DNA follows: TGTGCCAGCAGCTTGGGGGGCAGGGGATCAGATACGCAGTATTTT. Translation gives CASSLGGRGSDTQYF.

The chain has TRBV11-2 and TRBJ1-2, with 7 bases aligning to TRBD1. CDR3 length: 16 residues. The J segment lost 7 bases and the V segment lost 4 bases, leaving 15 bases of the junction unmatched. Per germline, CDR1 SGHAT and CDR2 FQNNGV. The chain's CDR3 is CASSSLLKGASGGYTF. DNA of the CDR3: TGTGCCAGCAGCTCCCTCTTGAAGGGGGCGAGTGGTGGCTACACCTTC.

This clone was seen only once. The V call is TRBV18, the J call TRBJ1-1; D unclear. The germline V gene has CDR1 KGHSH and CDR2 LQKENI. The CDR3 sequence is 14 residues long. With 8 bases removed from V and 6 bases from J, the gap between germline ends came to 19 bases. DNA of the CDR3: TGTGCCAGCCACTGGACTGGTTATGACCCTGAAGCTTTCTTT. It yields the protein CASHWTGYDPEAFF.

This rearrangement joins TRBV5-4 to TRBJ1-3, with D maybe TRBD1 (5 bases). V was pared by 4 bases and J by 5 bases, with 13 bases between. CDR1 SGHNT and CDR2 YYREEE come from the germline V gene (reference sequence). CDR3 length: 14 amino acids. CDR3 amino acids: CASSRLGPRNTIYF. The DNA of the CDR3 is TGTGCCAGCAGCCGACTGGGGCCAAGAAACACCATATATTTT.

The V gene is TRBV30, the J gene TRBJ2-5; no definite D call. The CDR3 runs 13 residues. Looked up from germline, CDR1 is GTSNPN and CDR2 is SVGIG (reference sequence). The V end was cut by 3 bases, the J end by 4 bases, with 12 bases between. The CDR3 region has the DNA TGTGCCTGGAGGGCTAGTATGATAGAGACCCAGTACTTC. It is translated as CAWRASMIETQYF.

The chain joins TRBV29-1 to TRBJ2-2; D gene uncertain. The germline V and J ends were trimmed by 0 bases and 1 base, with 6 bases remaining between them. The CDR3 totals 14 residues. CDR1 and CDR2 (germline): SQVTM, ANQGSEA. The CDR3 nucleotides are TGCAGCGTTGAAGACAGAAGGAACACCGGGGAGCTGTTTTTT. Its translation is CSVEDRRNTGELFF.